The source of this T cell receptor (beta chain) is a study of blood T cell repertoires in COVID-19. For the study at large: COVID-19 samples from acute and convalescent phases originated in the United States, Italy and Spain. In each case, the material was cDNA or gDNA derived from T cells, B-cell-depleted T cells, or PBMCs.

Authors' processing steps: Cell counts per sample came from amplifying reference gene primers. The table came from immunoSEQ multiplex PCR; TCRdb's copy has only in-frame clones and leaves some out. V and J calls and clone size are copied from that table; D and trimming were computed from the DNA. The sample lists about 160,000 clones, around 81% occurring once. This clone was detected only a few times. The germline gives CDR1 MNHEY, CDR2 SMNVEV (reference sequence). Trimming pared 3 bases from V and 3 bases from J, leaving 7 bases between. The length of the CDR3 is 13 residues. The rearrangement joins TRBV27 to TRBJ2-3; a possible D gene is TRBD2 (5 bases). The specimen was peripheral blood. The clonotype was recovered from a man aged 60 to 69 with active or convalescent COVID-19. Here the CDR3 reads CASSLRVTDTQYF. For the CDR3, the DNA is TGTGCCAGCAGTTTGAGGGTTACAGATACGCAGTATTTT.